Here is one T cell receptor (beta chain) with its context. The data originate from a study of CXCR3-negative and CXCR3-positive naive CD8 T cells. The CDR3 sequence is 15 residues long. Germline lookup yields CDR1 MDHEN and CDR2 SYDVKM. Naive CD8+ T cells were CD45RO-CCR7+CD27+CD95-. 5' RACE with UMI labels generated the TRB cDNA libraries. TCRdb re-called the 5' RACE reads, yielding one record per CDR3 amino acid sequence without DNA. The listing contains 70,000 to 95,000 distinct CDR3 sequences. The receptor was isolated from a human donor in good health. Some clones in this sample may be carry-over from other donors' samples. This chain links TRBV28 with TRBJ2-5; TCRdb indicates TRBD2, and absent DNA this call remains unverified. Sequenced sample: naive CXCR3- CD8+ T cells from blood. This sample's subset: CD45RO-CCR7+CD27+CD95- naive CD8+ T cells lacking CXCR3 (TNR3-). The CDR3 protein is CASRPTWTSQETQYF.